Each of the 8 T cell receptor beta chains below was sequenced from the same sample in a study of response to subunit inactivated influenza vaccine. TCRdb analysed the RT-PCR reads with MiXCR anew, one entry per CDR3 protein. The data contain 150,000 to 200,000 distinct CDR3 sequences, roughly 12% of them singletons. These data were also reused for a study on T cells expressing NK-cell markers. According to that study: TCR beta cDNA was generated via 5'RACE template switching incorporating UMIs.

The sequencing here drew on CD8+ T cells sorted from PBMCs, taken 11 to 12 days after vaccination. These receptors originate from a man aged 50 to 60 who received an inactivated influenza vaccine.

The CDR3 DNA reads TGTGCCATCAGTGAGTCATCGTCGGCTGACAGGCGACTTACGCAGTATTTT. It specifies CAISESSSADRRLTQYF. The chain employs TRBV10-3 and TRBJ2-3; TRBD1 might be the D (6 bases). Trimming took off 0 bases at V and 8 bases at J, with 21 bases between the two ends. The germline V gene encodes CDR1 ENHRY and CDR2 SYGVKD. The length of the CDR3 is 17 residues.

To note about this clonotype: A read error may explain this, as a much larger clone is one base away. V gene TRBV28 combines with J gene TRBJ2-5; TRBD1 agrees at 10 bases. Germline CDR1 and CDR2: MDHEN and SYDVKM. This CDR3 is built from 15 residues. The ends lost 6 bases at V and 4 bases at J; junction bases unmatched: 8. CDR3 protein: CASSRGTGDRETQYF. DNA for the CDR3: TGTGCCAGCAGCCGCGGGACAGGGGATAGAGAGACCCAGTACTTC.

The chain uses TRBV6-5 and TRBJ1-1; TRBD1 might be the D (5 bases). The CDR3 has 13 amino acids. CDR1 is MNHEY, CDR2 SVGAGI, per germline. Trimming pared 2 bases from V and 10 bases from J, leaving 14 bases between. The CDR3 region has the DNA TGTGCCAGCAGTTACGGGGACGCAAGGGGAGCTTTCTTT. It encodes CASSYGDARGAFF.

In its sample, this clonotype was seen many times. The chain combines TRBV5-5 with TRBJ2-1; the D gene is possibly TRBD2 (6 bases). The germline V and J ends were trimmed by 0 bases and 4 bases, with 11 bases remaining between them. The CDR3 runs 15 residues. The germline V gene encodes CDR1 SGHKS and CDR2 YYEKEE (reference sequence). Here the CDR3 DNA reads TGTGCCAGCAGCTTGGGGGGGACTCCATACAATGAGCAGTTCTTC. Translating it yields CASSLGGTPYNEQFF.

This clonotype turned up a few times. V and J are TRBV28 and TRBJ2-3; 7 bases fit TRBD2. This CDR3 contains 18 residues. V lost 4 bases to trimming and J lost 0 bases; unmatched junction nucleotides: 13. CDR1 and CDR2 from the germline V gene are MDHEN and SYDVKM. CDR3 sequence: CASSSPLASGGSTDTQYF. The CDR3 DNA reads TGTGCCAGCAGTTCCCCGCTGGCTAGCGGAGGGAGCACAGATACGCAGTATTTT. The full variable domain, completed using reference TRBV28 and TRBJ2-3, is DVKVTQSSRYLVKRTGEKVFLECVQDMDHENMFWYRQDPGLGLRLIYFSYDVKMKEKGDIPEGYSVSREKKERFSLILESASTNQTSMYLCASSSPLASGGSTDTQYFGPGTRLTVL.

This clonotype was counted only a few times. The rearrangement uses TRBV4-3 and TRBJ2-7; 9 nucleotides match TRBD1. The V gene end was trimmed by 4 bases and the J gene end by 6 bases; junction bases not matched to a gene: 4. The V gene's germline CDR1 is LGHNA and CDR2 YSLEER. The CDR3 loop spans 13 amino acids. The CDR3 nucleotides read TGCGCCAGCAGCCCTACAGGGGGCGCCGAGCAGTACTTC. Amino acid sequence: CASSPTGGAEQYF.

This clonotype was seen only a few times. The CDR3 spells CASSPRGVLSETQYF. CDR3 DNA: TGTGCCAGCAGCCCGCGCGGGGTACTATCTGAGACCCAGTACTTC. The chain couples TRBV13 to TRBJ2-5, with D perhaps matching TRBD2 (6 bases). Germline CDR1 reads PRHDT; CDR2 reads FYEKMQ (reference sequence). The length of the CDR3 is 15 residues. Deletions cut 5 bases from V and 5 bases from J, with 18 bases between.

This clonotype was found many times. V gene TRBV6-2 or TRBV6-3 combines with J gene TRBJ2-5, with D hard to call. The CDR3 is made up of 11 amino acids. Germline-derived CDR1 and CDR2 are MNHEY and SVGEGT. Trimming pared 3 bases from V and 6 bases from J, leaving 5 bases between. The CDR3: CASSYYQTQYF. CDR3 nucleotides: TGTGCCAGCAGTTATTACCAGACCCAGTACTTC.